This T cell receptor beta chain came from a study of identical twins. Turning to this clonotype: Its antigen is unidentified.

The CDR3 covers 14 residues. Trimming left V 3 bases short and J 0 bases short, with 7 bases between. Germline V gene sequence: CDR1 WNHNN, CDR2 SYGVQD (reference sequence). Regarding the study as a whole: Whereas memory repertoires showed no such difference, abundant cord blood beta clonotypes carried fewer insertions.

Each CDR3 protein is one row after TCRdb ran MiXCR on the 5' RACE reads. This table has roughly 630,000 distinct CDR3 sequences, under 8.5% appearing once. These data were also reused for a study on yellow fever vaccine responses in identical twins.

The clonotype was recovered from a woman aged 18-30 years in good health. The V and J genes are TRBV10-1 and TRBJ2-3; D gene unclear. The sequenced sample consisted of PBMCs. The CDR3 bases are TGCGCCAGCAGTGAACATGCTAGCACAGATACGCAGTATTTT. It encodes CASSEHASTDTQYF.